One TCR beta chain is described in this entry. These data belong to a study of blood T cell repertoires in COVID-19. For the study at large: The cDNA or gDNA used as material had been derived from T cells, B-cell-depleted T cells, or PBMCs.

TCRdb keeps only in-frame clones here, not all; method: immunoSEQ multiplex PCR. The sample consists of about 170,000 clones, 80% to 90% of them appearing once. Losses at the gene ends were 3 bases for V and 0 bases for J; bases not matched to a gene: 9. This CDR3 region has 18 residues. Germline assignment: CDR1 LNHDA and CDR2 SQIVND (reference sequence). This chain connects TRBV19 to TRBJ1-3, with 9 bases aligning to TRBD1. Sequenced material: PBMCs or T cells enriched from blood (not recorded which). This TCR was sampled from a woman between 50 and 59 years old in a cohort exposed to, infected with or recovered from COVID-19 (not recorded which). DNA for the CDR3: TGTGCCAGTAGTATGCTGGACAGGGGACAGAGCTCTGGAAACACCATATATTTT. The encoded protein is CASSMLDRGQSSGNTIYF. The variable domain in full, completed from reference TRBV19 and TRBJ1-3, reads DGGITQSPKYLFRKEGQNVTLSCEQNLNHDAMYWYRQDPGQGLRLIYYSQIVNDFQKGDIAEGYSVSREKKESFPLTVTSAQKNPTAFYLCASSMLDRGQSSGNTIYFGEGSWLTVV.